One TCR beta chain is described in this entry. This entry belongs to a study of T cell responses to AZD1222 COVID-19 vaccine. Overall study context: Second-dose groups at about 4 or about 12 weeks were pooled.

CDR1 and CDR2 from the germline V gene are SGHTA and FQGNSA. J lost 4 bases, V lost 1 base, and 7 bases had no gene match. This CDR3 comprises 16 residues. Assay used: immunoSEQ multiplex PCR; TCRdb lists only in-frame clones, some missing. This table has around 120,000 clones, over 80% appearing once. This sequence joins TRBV7-2 and TRBJ2-3; 8 nucleotides align to TRBD1. The sequences come from peripheral blood, collected on day 0 of AZD1222 vaccination. This receptor was identified in an adult in good health. The CDR3: CASSLVGRGRADTQYF. In nucleotides, the CDR3 is TGTGCCAGCAGCTTAGTGGGCAGGGGGCGCGCAGATACGCAGTATTTT.